These 9 T cell receptor beta chains were all obtained from the same sample, sequenced in a study of lymphopenia after photon versus proton radiotherapy. Here immunoSEQ multiplex PCR was the method, and the copy in TCRdb shows in-frame clones only, minus some. This sample has roughly 15,000 clones, with just over 85% found just once. Sample: peripheral blood, taken from a patient treated with proton-based radiotherapy. The source of these receptors is a man between 65 and 85 years old with pancreatic cancer.

This clone was picked up a small number of times. Additional DNA sequences in this sample encode the identical CDR3. This chain links TRBV11-2 with TRBJ1-1; D might be TRBD1 (5 bases). Germline V lookup: CDR1 SGHAT, CDR2 FQNNGV. The CDR3 is made up of 12 amino acids. The V and J ends lost 7 bases and 1 base respectively, with 7 bases between them. The CDR3 nucleotides are TGTGCCAGCAACAGGCCGAACACTGAAGCTTTCTTT. Translation: CASNRPNTEAFF.

The V gene is TRBV29-1, the J gene TRBJ2-7; 12 nucleotides match TRBD2. The trim removed 4 bases at V and 3 bases at J, leaving 4 bases unmatched. Germline V gives CDR1 SQVTM, CDR2 ANQGSEA. This CDR3 is 14 amino acids long. The CDR3 region is CSVVTSGGSYEQYF. CDR3 bases: TGCAGCGTTGTAACTAGCGGGGGGAGCTACGAGCAGTACTTC.

The J gene is TRBJ2-2, the V gene TRBV11-2; the D gene is possibly TRBD2 (6 bases). The CDR3 has 16 residues. The germline CDR1 and CDR2 sequences are SGHAT and FQNNGV. V lost 5 bases and J lost 2, with 15 bases in between. CDR3 residues: CASSPRSGYNTGELFF. As DNA, the CDR3 is TGTGCCAGCAGCCCCCGGAGCGGGTATAACACCGGGGAGCTGTTTTTT. The entire variable domain, with the rest obtained from reference TRBV11-2 and TRBJ2-2, is as follows: EAGVAQSPRYKIIEKRQSVAFWCNPISGHATLYWYQQILGQGPKLLIQFQNNGVVDDSQLPKDRFSAERLKGVDSTLKIQPAKLEDSAVYLCASSPRSGYNTGELFFGEGSRLTVL.

This clone was seen a handful of times. V usage is TRBV15 and J usage is TRBJ2-3, with TRBD2 matching over 16 bases. Trimming cost V 0 bases and J 8 bases; bases outside gene matches: 11. The CDR3 sequence is 19 residues long. Germline V gene lookup returns CDR1 LNHNV and CDR2 YYDKDF (reference sequence). This chain's CDR3 is CATSRDGTSGGAPGGTQYF. For the CDR3, the DNA is TGTGCCACCAGCAGAGACGGGACTAGCGGGGGGGCCCCGGGCGGTACGCAGTATTTT.

The V and J genes are TRBV7-8 and TRBJ1-5; 9 nucleotides line up with TRBD1. In germline, CDR1 is SGHVS, CDR2 FQNEAQ. The CDR3 length is 16 residues. With V trimmed by 6 bases and J by 6 bases, 12 bases remained unmatched. The CDR3 loop reads CASSTLGQGYVQPQHF. CDR3 sequence (DNA): TGTGCCAGCAGTACCCTCGGACAGGGGTATGTTCAGCCCCAGCATTTT.

This chain connects TRBV4-1 to TRBJ2-7; tentative D call: TRBD2 (6 bases). CDR1 is MGHRA and CDR2 is YSYEKL in the germline V gene. Trimming cost V 0 bases and J 6 bases, with 21 bases left between them. The CDR3 consists of 17 residues. The CDR3 DNA reads TGCGCCAGCAGCCAAGATCGTTTAGGACTACACCTCTCCGAGCAGTACTTC. This encodes CASSQDRLGLHLSEQYF.

V usage is TRBV25-1 and J usage is TRBJ1-2, with D possibly matching TRBD1 (5 bases). CDR3 length equals 14 residues. The germline gives CDR1 MGHDK, CDR2 SYGVNS. Trimming took 2 bases from V and 8 from J, leaving 15 bases between them. CDR3 coding DNA: TGTGCCAGCAGTGAACGTGACAGACTCAGGGGCTACACCTTC. Translated: CASSERDRLRGYTF.

The rearrangement joins TRBV4-1 to TRBJ2-4; D is ambiguous. CDR3 size: 15 residues. Per the germline V gene, CDR1 is MGHRA and CDR2 is YSYEKL. Deletions cut 1 base from V and 0 bases from J, with 7 bases between. CDR3 bases: TGCGCCAGCAGCCAAGGAACTCTAGCCAAAAACATTCAGTACTTC. Residues: CASSQGTLAKNIQYF.

This chain links TRBV6-6 with TRBJ1-6, with 9 bases that match TRBD1. Germline lookup yields CDR1 MNHNY and CDR2 SVGAGI (reference sequence). CDR3 size: 15 residues. V dropped 5 bases and J dropped 8; count of bases not matched to a gene: 7. DNA of the CDR3: TGTGCCAGCAGTCCACCGGACAGGGGAGATTCACCCCTCCACTTT. Protein product: CASSPPDRGDSPLHF.